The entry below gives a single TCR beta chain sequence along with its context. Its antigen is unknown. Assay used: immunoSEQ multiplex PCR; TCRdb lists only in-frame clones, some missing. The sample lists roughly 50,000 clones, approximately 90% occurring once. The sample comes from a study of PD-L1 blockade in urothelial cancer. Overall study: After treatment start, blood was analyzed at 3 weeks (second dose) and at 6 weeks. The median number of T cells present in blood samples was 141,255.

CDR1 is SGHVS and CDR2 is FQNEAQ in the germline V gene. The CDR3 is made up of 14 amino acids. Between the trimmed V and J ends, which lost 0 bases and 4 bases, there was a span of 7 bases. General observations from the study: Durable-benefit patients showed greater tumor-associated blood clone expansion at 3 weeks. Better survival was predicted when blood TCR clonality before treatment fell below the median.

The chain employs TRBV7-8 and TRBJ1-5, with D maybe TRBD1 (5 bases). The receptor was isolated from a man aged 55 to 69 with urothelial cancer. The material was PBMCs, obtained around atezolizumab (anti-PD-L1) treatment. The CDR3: CASSLAGRNQPQHF. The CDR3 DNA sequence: TGTGCCAGCAGCTTAGCGGGGCGAAATCAGCCCCAGCATTTT.